These 28 T cell receptor beta chains came from one sample sequenced in a study of T cell clonality in common variable immunodeficiency. Study outcomes and limitations: Reportedly, TCR beta sequences from common variable immunodeficiency showed fewer deletions and N-nucleotide insertions.

This table comes from immunoSEQ multiplex PCR, and its TCRdb copy is limited to in-frame clones, with some not included. The sample is made up of some 25,000 clones, none counted only once. Their antigens are not known. Sequences were obtained from peripheral blood mononuclear cells. Receptor source: a human donor with common variable immunodeficiency.

This clone was recorded at least ten times. The CDR3 is CASSPQWTRYNEQFF. The CDR3 DNA, read in part, is TGTGCCAGCTCACCACAATGGACACGCTACAATGAG. The genes are TRBV18 and TRBJ2-1; TRBD1 is a possible D gene (5 bases). The CDR3 end is not reached by the read, which stops 3 residues before it; the germline J gene fills it in. Looked up from germline, CDR1 is KGHSH and CDR2 is LQKENI. The CDR3 runs to 15 residues. V dropped 1 base and J dropped 3 bases, with 10 bases sitting between them.

Many counts were recorded for this clone. Coverage ceases 3 residues before the CDR3 finishes, and the germline J gene fills in the end. The rearrangement uses TRBV10-3 and TRBJ1-2; 8 nucleotides align to TRBD1. CDR3 length: 13 residues. Germline-derived CDR1 and CDR2 are ENHRY and SYGVKD. CDR3 sequence reads: CAISVQGDRFYTF. The DNA read from the CDR3 is TGTGCCATCAGTGTACAGGGGGATCGTTTC.

This clone was recorded at least ten times. With the read ending 3 residues before the CDR3 end, the germline J gene is used to fill in that end. The chain combines TRBV10-3 with TRBJ2-7; 10 nucleotides agree with TRBD1. J lost 3 bases, V lost 6 bases, and 5 bases had no gene match. Germline-derived CDR1 and CDR2 are ENHRY and SYGVKD. The CDR3 length is 14 residues. The CDR3 region is CAIRGQGISYEQYF. The CDR3 DNA, read in part, is TGTGCCATCAGGGGACAGGGGATTAGCTACGAG.

Ten or more counts support this clone. Read coverage stops 3 residues before the CDR3 terminus; the germline J gene supplies the remainder. The genes are TRBV23-1 and TRBJ1-4; 7 bases map to TRBD1. TRBV23-1 is identified as an open reading frame with a role that is uncertain. The CDR3 has 13 residues. V trimming: 7 bases; J trimming: 8 bases; junction bases outside the gene matches: 7. The DNA read from the CDR3 is TGCGCCAGCATTTCCAACAGGGGAGAAAAA. This encodes CASISNRGEK. The full CDR3 is CASISNRGEKLFF.

This clone was seen repeatedly, ten times or more. Read coverage stops 3 residues before the CDR3 terminus; the germline J gene supplies the remainder. The V call is TRBV7-8, the J call TRBJ2-1, with TRBD2 as a possible D gene (6 bases). Trimming stripped 4 bases from V and 6 bases from J, with 22 bases between. CDR3 length: 17 residues. Germline-derived CDR1 and CDR2 are SGHVS and FQNEAQ. The part of the CDR3 DNA that was read is TGTGCCAGCAGCTCGGTGGGTGAGGAGGGCCGAAGCAATGAG. It specifies CASSSVGEEGRSNE. The full CDR3 protein is CASSSVGEEGRSNEQFF.

Notes on this clone: Read data end 3 residues before the CDR3 end; the end is taken from the germline J gene. The V and J genes are TRBV7-8 and TRBJ1-2; 7 nucleotides agree with TRBD1. This CDR3 has 15 amino acids. After removal of 4 bases from V and 5 bases from J, the junction contained 10 bases not matched to a gene. Per germline, CDR1 SGHVS and CDR2 FQNEAQ. CDR3 sequence: CASSWNRGQLYGYTF. The sequenced CDR3 bases are TGTGCCAGCAGCTGGAACAGGGGCCAATTATATGGC.

As for this clone: The sequenced fragment ends 3 residues before the CDR3 boundary, so the rest is inferred from the germline J gene. V gene TRBV2 combines with J gene TRBJ1-2, with D possibly being TRBD1 (5 bases). Germline values: CDR1 SNHLY, CDR2 FYNNEI. The CDR3 runs 14 residues. CDR3 bases read: TGTGCCAGCAGCTATAGACAGACCTCTAAGGGC. It codes for CASSYRQTSKG. The whole CDR3 protein reads CASSYRQTSKGYTF.

This clone was seen a handful of times. CDR3 bases read: TGTGCCAGCAGTGAGAACAGGGAGTACAATGAG. It yields the protein CASSENREYNE. The whole CDR3 region reads CASSENREYNEQFF. V and J are TRBV2 and TRBJ2-1; D might be TRBD1 (6 bases). The read terminates 3 residues ahead of where the CDR3 ends, so the germline J gene completes it. Germline CDR1 SNHLY, CDR2 FYNNEI. The V end lost 3 bases, the J end lost 4 bases, and 10 bases lay between the germline ends. CDR3 size: 14 residues.

Turning to this clone: The read ends 3 residues shy of where the CDR3 ends; the end is completed using the germline J gene. The chain has TRBV7-8 and TRBJ2-2, with TRBD1 as a possible D gene (6 bases). The V gene lost 5 bases and the J gene lost 0 bases, with 10 bases spanning the gap. This CDR3 region has 15 residues. Germline V gene data show CDR1 as SGHVS and CDR2 as FQNEAQ. The sequenced CDR3 bases are TGTGCCAGCAGCCCGGGACATACGAACACCGGGGAG. Translated: CASSPGHTNTGE. The entire CDR3 protein is CASSPGHTNTGELFF.

At least ten counts were recorded for this clone. The part of the CDR3 DNA that was read is TGCAGTGCGATGACTAGCGGGAGGGATAATGAG. The encoded protein is CSAMTSGRDNE. The entire CDR3 protein is CSAMTSGRDNEQFF. The rearrangement links TRBV20-1 to TRBJ2-1; 14 bases align to TRBD2. The read terminates 3 residues before the CDR3 end, so the remaining end is supplied by the germline J gene. V lost 6 bases to trimming and J lost 7 bases; unmatched junction nucleotides: 5. The germline V gene has CDR1 DFQATT and CDR2 SNEGSKA (reference sequence). The CDR3 loop spans 14 amino acids.

Regarding this clone: The missing CDR3 end, 3 residues past where the read stops, is filled in from the germline J gene. The chain is built from TRBV2 and TRBJ1-2; 8 bases are a match to TRBD1. This CDR3 contains 12 residues. V trimming: 11 bases; J trimming: 5 bases; junction bases outside the gene matches: 7. Germline CDR1 and CDR2: SNHLY and FYNNEI. CDR3 DNA, as far as it was read: TGTGCCTGCTCGAGACAGGGGTATGGC. Translated: CACSRQGYG. The entire CDR3 sequence reads CACSRQGYGYTF.

This clone came up many times. CDR3 in amino acids: CASSGTAFYEQYF. Partial CDR3 DNA: TGTGCCAGTAGTGGGACAGCCTTCTACGAG. The genes are TRBV19 and TRBJ2-7; TRBD1 aligns across 7 bases. The CDR3 end lies 3 residues beyond the end of the read and is filled in from the germline J gene. The CDR3 runs 13 residues. V was clipped by 5 bases and J by 3 bases; unmatched bases: 4. Germline lookup yields CDR1 LNHDA and CDR2 SQIVND (reference sequence).

This clone was counted at least ten times. The sequence runs out 3 residues before the end of the CDR3; the remainder is reconstructed from the germline J gene. The genes are TRBV29-1 and TRBJ2-3, with 8 bases identical to TRBD1. V was clipped by 7 bases and J by 4 bases; unmatched bases: 4. Per germline, CDR1 SQVTM and CDR2 ANQGSEA. This CDR3 has 12 residues. Incomplete CDR3 DNA: TGCAGCGCTGGACAGGGACCAGATACG. Its protein is CSAGQGPDT. The CDR3 reads in full as CSAGQGPDTQYF.

This clone was seen many times. The read ends 3 residues before the CDR3 terminus; that terminus is restored from the germline J gene. The chain employs TRBV30 and TRBJ2-6, with 8 bases aligning to TRBD1. The V and J ends lost 8 bases and 0 bases, in that order; junction bases with no gene match: 6. CDR1 and CDR2 from the germline V gene are GTSNPN and SVGIG (reference sequence). The CDR3 sequence is 15 residues long. CDR3 DNA (partial): TGTGCCCGTGGACAGGGTAGCTCTGGGGCCAACGTC. As protein: CARGQGSSGANV. The entire CDR3 protein is CARGQGSSGANVLTF.

This clone was recorded at least ten times. The CDR3 goes on 3 residues after the read ends, and that part is filled in from the germline J gene. The chain recombines TRBV6-2 or TRBV6-3 with TRBJ2-7; 8 bases are a match to TRBD2. The germline CDR1 and CDR2 sequences are MNHEY and SVGEGT. The CDR3 spans 15 residues. J gave up 2 bases and V 2 bases, and 5 bases lay outside the gene matches. CDR3 protein: CASSYTGGPPYEQYF. The sequenced CDR3 bases are TGTGCCAGCAGTTACACGGGGGGGCCTCCCTACGAG.

This clone was counted ten times or more. The read stops 3 residues short of the end of the CDR3; the missing end is completed from the germline J gene. This chain uses TRBV5-1 with TRBJ2-1; 9 nucleotides agree with TRBD1. J lost 4 bases, V lost 4 bases, and 6 bases had no gene match. The CDR3 loop spans 15 amino acids. Germline V gene sequence: CDR1 SGHRS, CDR2 YFSETQ. CDR3 sequence reads: CASSKGQGQYNEQFF. The CDR3 bases that were read are TGCGCCAGCAGCAAGGGACAGGGACAATACAATGAG.

On this clone itself: Read sequence stops 3 residues before the CDR3 end, and the germline J gene provides the missing end. The chain combines TRBV2 with TRBJ2-3; 9 bases are a match to TRBD2. Germline CDR1 SNHLY, CDR2 FYNNEI. Unmatched junction bases numbered 9, after V lost 4 bases and J lost 7 bases. CDR3 length: 15 amino acids. CDR3 sequence reads: CASSVNSGRRNTQYF. The sequenced part of the CDR3 DNA is TGTGCCAGCAGTGTCAATAGCGGGAGAAGAAATACG.

This clone was recorded at least ten times. The read comes to an end 3 residues before the CDR3 does, leaving the germline J gene to fill in the end. This chain connects TRBV30 to TRBJ2-2, with a possible D match to TRBD2 (5 bases). This CDR3 has 13 amino acids. Trimming stripped 4 bases from V and 6 bases from J, with 12 bases between. In germline, CDR1 is GTSNPN, CDR2 SVGIG (reference sequence). CDR3: CAWKITRAGELFF. The covered CDR3 bases are TGTGCCTGGAAAATTACTAGGGCCGGGGAG.

This clone was counted only a few times. Read data end 3 residues before the CDR3 end; the end is taken from the germline J gene. This chain links TRBV19 with TRBJ2-2; 7 nucleotides line up with TRBD2. Germline assignment: CDR1 LNHDA and CDR2 SQIVND (reference sequence). The ends lost 6 bases at V and 1 base at J; junction bases unmatched: 5. This CDR3 region has 15 residues. The sequenced part of the CDR3 DNA is TGTGCCAGTAGACCCGGGACTAAGAACACCGGGGAG. It translates to CASRPGTKNTGE. The whole CDR3 sequence is CASRPGTKNTGELFF.

Regarding this clone: The read halts 3 residues ahead of the CDR3 end, with the missing end drawn from the germline J gene. V is TRBV7-3 and J is TRBJ2-3; D may be TRBD2 (5 bases). V lost 1 base, J lost 1 base, and 9 bases lay in between. The CDR3 has 15 amino acids. Per the germline V gene, CDR1 is SGHTA and CDR2 is FQGTGA. This CDR3 reads CASSLRHGGTDTQYF. The part of the CDR3 DNA that was read is TGTGCCAGCAGCTTAAGGCACGGGGGCACAGATACG.

The table lists this clone with a few counts. The read terminates 3 residues ahead of where the CDR3 ends, so the germline J gene completes it. This chain connects TRBV29-1 to TRBJ2-5; D ambiguous. The CDR3 spans 12 residues. Germline assignment: CDR1 SQVTM and CDR2 ANQGSEA. Trimming took off 3 bases at V and 6 bases at J, with 11 bases between the two ends. This CDR3 is CSVEISTQTQYF. Incomplete CDR3 DNA: TGCAGCGTTGAGATTAGTACCCAGACC.

The table lists this clone with a few counts. The CDR3 extends 3 residues past the end of the read, so its final part is completed from the germline J gene. The genes are TRBV13 and TRBJ2-5; weak D call: TRBD1 (6 bases). V lost 5 bases and J 6 bases, leaving 16 bases between the germline ends. Germline V lookup: CDR1 PRHDT, CDR2 FYEKMQ (reference sequence). CDR3 length: 14 residues. Incomplete CDR3 DNA: TGTGCCAGCAGCAGCAATGGGGGCGCGAAGACC. It translates to CASSSNGGAKT. The entire CDR3 sequence reads CASSSNGGAKTQYF.

This clone was seen many times. The read terminates 3 residues ahead of where the CDR3 ends, so the germline J gene completes it. V and J are TRBV2 and TRBJ2-3; no clear D gene. Trimming took off 4 bases at V and 4 bases at J, with 9 bases between the two ends. This CDR3 has 13 amino acids. The V gene's germline CDR1 is SNHLY and CDR2 FYNNEI. The DNA read from the CDR3 is TGTGCCAGCAGTGGCGGATATGCAGATACG. This codes for CASSGGYADT. The full CDR3 protein reads CASSGGYADTQYF.

On this clone itself: From the germline J gene comes the end of the CDR3, since the read stops 3 residues before it. This chain uses TRBV7-2 with TRBJ1-2, with 8 bases that match TRBD1. The CDR3 contains 15 residues. The germline gives CDR1 SGHTA, CDR2 FQGNSA. V dropped 1 base and J dropped 2; count of bases not matched to a gene: 3. The sequenced CDR3 bases are TGTGCCAGCAGCTTAGGTCAGGGGGCAAACTATGGC. The encoded protein is CASSLGQGANYG. The CDR3 reads in full as CASSLGQGANYGYTF. The whole variable domain, filled in from reference TRBV7-2 and TRBJ1-2, reads GAGVSQSPSNKVTEKGKDVELRCDPISGHTALYWYRQSLGQGLEFLIYFQGNSAPDKSGLPSDRFSAERTGGSVSTLTIQRTQQEDSAVYLCASSLGQGANYGYTFGSGTRLTVV.

As concerns this clone: Read sequence stops 3 residues before the CDR3 end, and the germline J gene provides the missing end. The rearrangement joins TRBV29-1 to TRBJ2-5, with 9 bases matching TRBD2. With V trimmed by 5 bases and J by 3 bases, 13 bases remained unmatched. CDR3 size: 16 residues. The germline V gene encodes CDR1 SQVTM and CDR2 ANQGSEA. Incomplete CDR3 DNA: TGCAGCGTTCCTCCCGAGCAAGCGGGGGGAAAAGAGACC. Translation gives CSVPPEQAGGKET. Given in full, the CDR3 is CSVPPEQAGGKETQYF.

This clone has more than one count but fewer than ten. The read terminates 3 residues before the CDR3 end, so the remaining end is supplied by the germline J gene. The chain links TRBV7-9 to TRBJ1-2; possibly TRBD1 for D (6 bases). The germline gives CDR1 SEHNR, CDR2 FQNEAQ (reference sequence). The CDR3 runs 14 residues. The CDR3 DNA, read in part, is TGTGCCAGCAGCTTAGGAACAGGGAACAGCGGC. This codes for CASSLGTGNSG. The full CDR3 sequence reads CASSLGTGNSGYTF.

This clone was recorded a few times. The covered CDR3 bases are TGTGCCAGTAGAGTGCCAGGCTTTACCTCTGGAAACACC. Its protein product is CASRVPGFTSGNT. The full CDR3 protein reads CASRVPGFTSGNTIYF. The rearrangement joins TRBV19 to TRBJ1-3; D is ambiguous. The sequenced fragment ends 3 residues before the CDR3 boundary, so the rest is inferred from the germline J gene. This CDR3 contains 16 residues. Germline values: CDR1 LNHDA, CDR2 SQIVND (reference sequence). V lost 6 bases and J 0 bases, leaving 15 bases between the germline ends.

Many counts were recorded for this clone. The CDR3 end falls 3 residues outside the read, so it is completed with the germline J gene. The V call is TRBV18, the J call TRBJ1-1; TRBD1 matches at 7 bases. Germline V gene lookup returns CDR1 KGHSH and CDR2 LQKENI. V gave up 6 bases and J gave up 4 bases; unmatched junction bases: 8. CDR3 length equals 14 residues. The covered CDR3 bases are TGTGCCAGCTCCCTCACAGGGGTGGGCACTGAA. It is translated as CASSLTGVGTE. The full CDR3 is CASSLTGVGTEAFF.